One and the same sample provided the 14 T cell receptor beta chains below, sequenced in a study of blood T cell repertoires in COVID-19. This table comes from immunoSEQ multiplex PCR, and its TCRdb copy is limited to in-frame clones, with some not included. The table shows approximately 80,000 clones, with about 88% occurring only once. Sequenced: peripheral blood. The receptors come from a human donor in a cohort sampled during active COVID-19.

In nucleotides, the CDR3 is TGTGCCAGCAGCCGCTGGACAGGGCAGGGGGAAAAACTGTTTTTT. Translating it yields CASSRWTGQGEKLFF. The V and J genes are TRBV11-3 and TRBJ1-4, with 8 bases that match TRBD1. The length of the CDR3 is 15 residues. Losses at the gene ends were 5 bases for V and 8 bases for J; bases not matched to a gene: 10. Germline lookup yields CDR1 SGHNT and CDR2 YENEEA.

This chain uses TRBV5-1 with TRBJ1-2, with TRBD1 as a possible D gene (5 bases). The CDR3 covers 13 residues. Trimming took off 4 bases at V and 8 bases at J, with 15 bases between the two ends. CDR1 SGHRS and CDR2 YFSETQ come from the germline V gene. The CDR3 region is CASSPTGERGYTF. As DNA, the CDR3 is TGCGCCAGCAGCCCTACGGGGGAGCGCGGCTACACCTTC.

This clone occurred once. This rearrangement joins TRBV18 to TRBJ2-1, with a weak D call TRBD2 (5 bases). CDR1 is KGHSH and CDR2 is LQKENI in the germline V gene. The CDR3 loop spans 13 amino acids. Trimming stripped 6 bases from V and 8 bases from J, with 14 bases between. The CDR3 sequence: CASSPIAGDEQFF. CDR3 DNA sequence: TGTGCCAGCTCTCCCATCGCCGGGGATGAGCAGTTCTTC.

The chain employs TRBV5-1 and TRBJ2-3; the D gene is possibly TRBD2 (5 bases). The CDR3 length is 13 residues. The germline V and J ends were trimmed by 2 bases and 1 base, with 5 bases remaining between them. The germline gives CDR1 SGHRS, CDR2 YFSETQ. The CDR3 loop reads CASSFGGTDTQYF. Here the CDR3 DNA reads TGCGCCAGCAGCTTCGGGGGCACAGATACGCAGTATTTT.

This chain uses TRBV18 with TRBJ1-5, with a weak D call TRBD1 (6 bases). The CDR3 totals 13 residues. Trimming shortened V by 5 bases and J by 7 bases, and 12 bases separated the two germline ends. From germline, CDR1 is KGHSH and CDR2 LQKENI. As DNA, the CDR3 is TGTGCCAGCTCAAGAGAACAGGGCCAGCCCCAGCATTTT. As protein: CASSREQGQPQHF.

This CDR3 reads CASSFGGQNTGELFF. CDR3 DNA: TGTGCCAGCAGTTTCGGGGGTCAGAACACCGGGGAGCTGTTTTTT. The V call is TRBV25-1, the J call TRBJ2-2, with D possibly matching TRBD2 (6 bases). The V and J ends lost 5 bases and 1 base respectively, with 11 bases between them. Germline CDR1 reads MGHDK; CDR2 reads SYGVNS. CDR3 length equals 15 residues.

This rearrangement joins TRBV7-9 to TRBJ2-3; D is unclear. Trimming removed 1 base at V and 0 bases at J, with 5 bases between. This CDR3 comprises 14 residues. The germline V gene encodes CDR1 SEHNR and CDR2 FQNEAQ (reference sequence). Here the CDR3 DNA reads TGTGCCAGCAGCTTAGACAGTAGCACAGATACGCAGTATTTT. It codes for CASSLDSSTDTQYF.

This rearrangement joins TRBV7-3 to TRBJ2-7; 7 nucleotides match TRBD1. V trimming: 5 bases; J trimming: 0 bases; junction bases outside the gene matches: 4. CDR1 SGHTA and CDR2 FQGTGA come from the germline V gene. The CDR3 runs 14 residues. DNA for the CDR3: TGTGCCAGCAGCCGGGACAGCAGCTCCTACGAGCAGTACTTC. Translated, it gives CASSRDSSSYEQYF.

The chain links TRBV30 to TRBJ2-7; maybe TRBD2 (6 bases). The CDR3 runs to 11 residues. V lost 5 bases to trimming and J lost 6 bases, with 11 bases between them. The V gene's germline CDR1 is GTSNPN and CDR2 SVGIG (reference sequence). CDR3 protein: CAWGGGGEQYF. The CDR3 coding sequence is TGTGCCTGGGGGGGAGGCGGCGAGCAGTACTTC.

The rearrangement uses TRBV19 and TRBJ2-2; 7 bases are a match to TRBD1. V lost 8 bases to trimming and J lost 1 base; unmatched junction nucleotides: 4. The CDR3 length is 14 residues. From germline, CDR1 is LNHDA and CDR2 SQIVND (reference sequence). The CDR3 here is CASHRTGNTGELFF. The CDR3, as DNA: TGTGCCAGTCATAGGACAGGGAACACCGGGGAGCTGTTTTTT. Supplemented by reference TRBV19 and TRBJ2-2, the full variable domain reads DGGITQSPKYLFRKEGQNVTLSCEQNLNHDAMYWYRQDPGQGLRLIYYSQIVNDFQKGDIAEGYSVSREKKESFPLTVTSAQKNPTAFYLCASHRTGNTGELFFGEGSRLTVL.

The rearrangement links TRBV3-1 (or the pseudogene TRBV3-2) to TRBJ2-7, with D maybe TRBD1 (6 bases). This CDR3 is 18 amino acids long. The V gene lost 3 bases and the J gene lost 3 bases, with 24 bases spanning the gap. From germline, CDR1 is LGHDT and CDR2 YNNKEL (reference sequence). CDR3 loop: CASSHLIKSGQINYEQYF. The CDR3 region has the DNA TGTGCCAGCAGCCATCTCATAAAAAGCGGACAGATAAACTACGAGCAGTACTTC.

This chain's CDR3 is CASSSNSGLLATDTQYF. In DNA form, the CDR3 reads TGTGCCAGCAGTTCTAACTCGGGACTGCTCGCCACAGATACGCAGTATTTT. V usage is TRBV3-1 (or the pseudogene TRBV3-2) and J usage is TRBJ2-3; tentatively, D is TRBD2 (6 bases). Trimming removed 6 bases at V and 2 bases at J, with 21 bases between. This CDR3 has 17 residues. Germline V gene data show CDR1 as LGHDT and CDR2 as YNNKEL (reference sequence).

The count of this clone is one. The chain is built from TRBV7-2 and TRBJ2-3; 11 bases align to TRBD2. The V gene end was trimmed by 1 base and the J gene end by 4 bases; junction bases not matched to a gene: 4. Germline CDR1 and CDR2: SGHTA and FQGNSA. The CDR3 has 16 amino acids. The CDR3 DNA reads TGTGCCAGCAGCTTAGAGGCTAGCGGGGGGCCAGATACGCAGTATTTT. Amino acid sequence: CASSLEASGGPDTQYF. Combining the CDR3 with reference TRBV7-2 and TRBJ2-3 gives the whole variable domain GAGVSQSPSNKVTEKGKDVELRCDPISGHTALYWYRQSLGQGLEFLIYFQGNSAPDKSGLPSDRFSAERTGGSVSTLTIQRTQQEDSAVYLCASSLEASGGPDTQYFGPGTRLTVL.

The J gene is TRBJ2-7, the V gene TRBV2; perhaps TRBD1 as D (5 bases). The CDR3 consists of 14 residues. Germline CDR1 SNHLY, CDR2 FYNNEI. The ends were cut back, 5 bases at V and 2 bases at J, with 13 bases in the middle. The CDR3 DNA is TGTGCCAGCAGTTATCAGGGAATCCCCTACGAGCAGTACTTC. This codes for CASSYQGIPYEQYF.